This note documents a single T cell receptor (beta chain) sequence. This record comes from a study of blood T cell repertoires in COVID-19. Overall study context: Nucleic acid was either cDNA or gDNA, and it came from T cells, B-cell-depleted T cells, or PBMCs.

How the authors handled the data: Estimation of nucleated cell counts relied on the amplification of reference gene primers. The protocol was immunoSEQ multiplex PCR, while the TCRdb copy is restricted to in-frame clones and leaves out a portion. V, J and clone size derive from that table, while D and trimming were established from the DNA sequence. The sample consists of 370,000 or so clones, approximately 87% of them appearing once. Recruits, aged about 18 to 89 years, lived in 25 or so US areas. Recovered participants had two consecutive negative NP/OP PCR tests, healthcare professional clearance, or symptom resolution. The CDR3 is made up of 14 amino acids. CDR1 GTSNPN and CDR2 SVGIG come from the germline V gene (reference sequence). Deletions cut 1 base from V and 1 base from J, with 10 bases between.

The clonotype comes from a man aged 25-40 years who had recovered from COVID-19. Sequenced: PBMCs or T cells enriched from blood (not recorded which). The chain couples TRBV30 to TRBJ1-2; D gene ambiguous. The CDR3 sequence is CAWSGRVDNYGYTF. The CDR3 bases are TGTGCCTGGAGTGGGAGGGTCGATAACTATGGCTACACCTTC.